The 30 T cell receptor beta chains below were found in one sample sequenced in a study of identical twins listed by TCRdb under 2016. Preparation of the library involved 5' RACE. Reads for this sample came from an Illumina HiSeq 2000. TCRdb handled the public reads itself, with Q25 trimming in fastp and clone calling in MiXCR, and kept productive beta chains. For every CDR3 protein sequence, its rows merge into one entry that carries the most common genes and DNA. The sample table lists fewer than 900,000 distinct CDR3 sequences, roughly 18% of them with a count of one. The ten top clones hold around 14% of the sample. A further study also used this sample, focusing on T cells expressing NK-cell markers.

Input material: PBMCs. These TCRs come from a young woman in good health.

There are a few counts of this clonotype. The chain has TRBV28 and TRBJ2-7; D possibly matches TRBD1 or TRBD2 (5 bases each). Trimming took off 6 bases at V and 3 bases at J, with 15 bases between the two ends. Germline-derived CDR1 and CDR2 are MDHEN and SYDVKM. The CDR3 is made up of 14 amino acids. In nucleotides, the CDR3 is TGTGCCAGCAGGATGGGACGGTATGACTACGAGCAGTACTTC. Residues: CASRMGRYDYEQYF. Full variable domain (outside the CDR3, taken from reference TRBV28 and TRBJ2-7): DVKVTQSSRYLVKRTGEKVFLECVQDMDHENMFWYRQDPGLGLRLIYFSYDVKMKEKGDIPEGYSVSREKKERFSLILESASTNQTSMYLCASRMGRYDYEQYFGPGTRLTVT.

This clonotype showed up just a few times. The chain joins TRBV20-1 to TRBJ2-1, with D unclear. CDR3 length: 15 residues. Germline V lookup: CDR1 DFQATT, CDR2 SNEGSKA (reference sequence). With 0 bases removed from V and 3 bases from J, the gap between germline ends came to 12 bases. The CDR3 spells CSARDPNRGYNEQFF. The CDR3 nucleotides read TGCAGTGCTAGAGACCCCAACCGAGGCTACAATGAGCAGTTCTTC.

The chain is built from TRBV29-1 and TRBJ2-1; 9 bases align to TRBD2. The junction had 13 bases not matched to a gene; V was cut back by 4 bases and J by 9 bases. Germline V lookup: CDR1 SQVTM, CDR2 ANQGSEA. This CDR3 has 15 amino acids. The CDR3 reads CSVVGPGGRGGEQFF. As DNA, the CDR3 is TGCAGCGTTGTGGGTCCAGGCGGGAGGGGCGGTGAGCAGTTCTTC.

The chain links TRBV5-1 to TRBJ1-2, with unresolved D. The CDR3 extends over 16 amino acids. Germline lookup yields CDR1 SGHRS and CDR2 YFSETQ. Trimming removed 0 bases at V and 1 base at J, with 13 bases between. CDR3 in amino acids: CASSLGAAGYNYGYTF. The CDR3, as DNA: TGCGCCAGCAGCTTGGGAGCTGCCGGTTATAACTATGGCTACACCTTC.

The chain has TRBV5-1 and TRBJ2-7; unclear D gene. V lost 2 bases, J lost 2 bases, and 8 bases lay in between. Germline lookup yields CDR1 SGHRS and CDR2 YFSETQ. The CDR3 covers 13 residues. CDR3 loop: CASSFLQTYEQYF. Here the CDR3 DNA reads TGCGCCAGCAGCTTTCTTCAGACCTACGAGCAGTACTTC.

This clonotype was counted a few times. This chain links TRBV20-1 with TRBJ1-5; 8 bases are a match to TRBD1. Germline CDR1 is DFQATT and CDR2 is SNEGSKA (reference sequence). The V gene end was trimmed by 6 bases and the J gene end by 3 bases; junction bases not matched to a gene: 4. This CDR3 is built from 13 residues. CDR3 protein: CSAGQGFNQPQHF. The CDR3 DNA follows: TGCAGTGCCGGACAGGGTTTCAATCAGCCCCAGCATTTT.

This chain links TRBV7-2 with TRBJ2-1; a weak D match, TRBD2 (5 bases). Deletions cut 1 base from V and 7 bases from J, with 14 bases between. Germline values: CDR1 SGHTA, CDR2 FQGNSA. CDR3 length: 15 amino acids. For the CDR3, the DNA is TGTGCCAGCAGCTTAGATGGAACTAGTTATAATGAGCAGTTCTTC. The encoded protein is CASSLDGTSYNEQFF. Looking up the rest from reference TRBV7-2 and TRBJ2-1 gives the full variable domain: GAGVSQSPSNKVTEKGKDVELRCDPISGHTALYWYRQSLGQGLEFLIYFQGNSAPDKSGLPSDRFSAERTGGSVSTLTIQRTQQEDSAVYLCASSLDGTSYNEQFFGPGTRLTVL.

This clonotype was counted between two and nine times. The V call is TRBV6-1, the J call TRBJ2-1, with 10 bases lining up with TRBD2. V was clipped by 6 bases and J by 8 bases; unmatched bases: 7. From germline, CDR1 is MNHNS and CDR2 SASEGT. This CDR3 comprises 14 residues. The CDR3 spells CASRNTGTSDEQFF. The CDR3 region has the DNA TGTGCCAGCAGGAATACCGGGACTAGCGATGAGCAGTTCTTC.

This sequence joins TRBV2 and TRBJ1-1; D unclear. This CDR3 contains 12 residues. Germline V gives CDR1 SNHLY, CDR2 FYNNEI. With 7 bases removed from V and 6 bases from J, the gap between germline ends came to 12 bases. The CDR3: CASTREKPEAFF. CDR3 coding DNA: TGTGCCAGCACTCGGGAGAAGCCTGAAGCTTTCTTT. The full variable domain, in which reference TRBV2 and TRBJ1-1 provide the parts outside the CDR3, is EPEVTQTPSHQVTQMGQEVILRCVPISNHLYFYWYRQILGQKVEFLVSFYNNEISEKSEIFDDQFSVERPDGSNFTLKIRSTKLEDSAMYFCASTREKPEAFFGQGTRLTVV.

There are many counts of this clonotype. The chain links TRBV20-1 to TRBJ2-1; TRBD2 aligns across 8 bases. This CDR3 comprises 14 residues. Germline V CDR1 and CDR2: DFQATT, SNEGSKA (reference sequence). The V and J ends lost 3 bases and 7 bases, in that order; junction bases with no gene match: 8. The CDR3 protein is CSASSPGGWNEQFF. The CDR3 nucleotides are TGCAGTGCTAGTAGCCCGGGGGGGTGGAATGAGCAGTTCTTC.

This clonotype appeared a few times. V usage is TRBV25-1 and J usage is TRBJ2-1; 10 nucleotides agree with TRBD2. This CDR3 is 13 amino acids long. Germline values: CDR1 MGHDK, CDR2 SYGVNS. Germline trimming cut 4 bases from V and 9 bases from J; bases unmatched to any gene: 3. The CDR3 here is CASSVRLAGEQFF. In nucleotides, the CDR3 is TGTGCCAGCAGTGTTAGACTAGCGGGTGAGCAGTTCTTC. The full variable domain, rest sourced from reference TRBV25-1 and TRBJ2-1, is EADIYQTPRYLVIGTGKKITLECSQTMGHDKMYWYQQDPGMELHLIHYSYGVNSTEKGDLSSESTVSRIRTEHFPLTLESARPSHTSQYLCASSVRLAGEQFFGPGTRLTVL.

V is TRBV7-9 and J is TRBJ2-7; D perhaps matches TRBD2 (6 bases). The CDR3 consists of 14 residues. CDR1 is SEHNR and CDR2 is FQNEAQ in the germline V gene (reference sequence). Trimming cost V 5 bases and J 4 bases, with 15 bases left between them. The CDR3 region is CASSDIGTLYEQYF. The CDR3 DNA follows: TGTGCCAGCAGCGACATCGGGACTCTTTACGAGCAGTACTTC.

The chain couples TRBV12-3 or TRBV12-4 to TRBJ1-3, with D perhaps TRBD1 (5 bases). The CDR3 totals 14 residues. The ends were cut back, 6 bases at V and 0 bases at J, with 9 bases in the middle. This CDR3 is CASRRDSSGNTIYF. Written as DNA, the CDR3 is TGTGCCAGCAGACGCGACAGCTCTGGAAACACCATATATTTT.

In its sample, this clonotype was seen a few times. The gene calls are TRBV3-1 and TRBJ2-5; TRBD1 might be the D (5 bases). V lost 8 bases and J 2 bases, leaving 12 bases between the germline ends. Germline V gene lookup returns CDR1 LGHDT and CDR2 YNNKEL (reference sequence). CDR3 size: 13 residues. The DNA for the CDR3 is TGTGCCAGCGCAGTCAGGGTTCAAGAGACCCAGTACTTC. It codes for CASAVRVQETQYF.

This sequence joins TRBV7-6 and TRBJ2-5; 10 bases are a match to TRBD2. Looked up from germline, CDR1 is SGHVS and CDR2 is FNYEAQ. The CDR3 is made up of 15 amino acids. Losses at the gene ends were 5 bases for V and 3 bases for J; bases not matched to a gene: 6. In nucleotides, the CDR3 is TGTGCCAGCAGCCCCCGGACTAGCGGAAAAGAGACCCAGTACTTC. This encodes CASSPRTSGKETQYF. The variable domain in full, completed from reference TRBV7-6 and TRBJ2-5, reads GAGVSQSPRYKVTKRGQDVALRCDPISGHVSLYWYRQALGQGPEFLTYFNYEAQQDKSGLPNDRFSAERPEGSISTLTIQRTEQRDSAMYRCASSPRTSGKETQYFGPGTRLLVL.

Only a few counts were recorded for this clonotype. V is TRBV6-5 and J is TRBJ2-7; 9 bases map to TRBD1. Trimming took 0 bases from V and 4 from J; bases not matched to a gene: 7. Germline CDR1 and CDR2: MNHEY and SVGAGI. CDR3 length equals 16 residues. DNA of the CDR3: TGTGCCAGCAGTTACTCGACCCCGGACAGGGGATACGAGCAGTACTTC. Translating it yields CASSYSTPDRGYEQYF.

The gene calls are TRBV19 and TRBJ1-6; 10 nucleotides agree with TRBD1. This CDR3 is built from 15 residues. Unmatched junction bases numbered 10, after V lost 8 bases and J lost 9 bases. Germline values: CDR1 LNHDA, CDR2 SQIVND (reference sequence). CDR3 region: CASHPGQGSGSPLHF. In nucleotides, the CDR3 is TGTGCCAGTCATCCGGGACAGGGGTCTGGTTCACCCCTCCACTTT.

In this sample, this clonotype turned up a few times. The J gene is TRBJ2-2, the V gene TRBV20-1; D perhaps matches TRBD2 (5 bases). The V gene's germline CDR1 is DFQATT and CDR2 SNEGSKA (reference sequence). The CDR3 covers 16 residues. The V end was cut by 0 bases, the J end by 5 bases, with 16 bases between. CDR3 residues: CSARDQEGVETGELFF. The CDR3 DNA sequence: TGCAGTGCTAGAGATCAAGAGGGAGTAGAGACCGGGGAGCTGTTTTTT.

The table lists this clonotype with a few counts. The chain combines TRBV5-1 with TRBJ2-7; D is perhaps TRBD2 (5 bases). The CDR3 runs to 14 residues. V was trimmed by 2 bases and J by 6 bases, leaving 15 bases between them. Germline V lookup: CDR1 SGHRS, CDR2 YFSETQ. The CDR3 region is CASSLETTGVEQYF. CDR3 bases: TGCGCCAGCAGCTTAGAGACCACCGGGGTCGAGCAGTACTTC.

The chain has TRBV11-2 and TRBJ2-3, with TRBD2 matching 10 bases. CDR1 is SGHAT and CDR2 is FQNNGV in the germline V gene. V dropped 5 bases and J dropped 1; count of bases not matched to a gene: 9. The CDR3 consists of 17 residues. The chain's CDR3 is CASSPPGLADGTDTQYF. The CDR3, as DNA: TGTGCCAGCAGCCCCCCTGGACTAGCGGACGGCACAGATACGCAGTATTTT.

The chain employs TRBV12-3 or TRBV12-4 and TRBJ2-7, with TRBD1 matching over 10 bases. V lost 6 bases to trimming and J lost 5 bases; unmatched junction nucleotides: 7. This CDR3 has 14 residues. CDR3 residues: CASRTGGPFHEQYF. The CDR3 DNA is TGTGCCAGCAGGACAGGGGGCCCTTTCCACGAGCAGTACTTC.

The rearrangement uses TRBV5-6 and TRBJ2-3; D possibly matches TRBD1 or TRBD2 (5 bases each). Per germline, CDR1 SGHDT and CDR2 YYEEEE. Trimming pared 3 bases from V and 3 bases from J, leaving 23 bases between. The CDR3 consists of 18 residues. The CDR3 loop is CASSSTSLTRGETDTQYF. CDR3 bases: TGTGCCAGCAGCTCCACCAGTTTAACGAGGGGTGAAACAGATACGCAGTATTTT.

The table lists this clonotype with a few counts. This rearrangement joins TRBV6-1 to TRBJ1-6; D might be TRBD1 (6 bases). The germline V gene encodes CDR1 MNHNS and CDR2 SASEGT. CDR3 length: 15 amino acids. The V end was cut by 4 bases, the J end by 5 bases, with 12 bases between. The CDR3 sequence is CASSGRTAHNSPLHF. CDR3 sequence (DNA): TGTGCCAGCAGTGGACGGACAGCCCATAATTCACCCCTCCACTTT.

The J gene is TRBJ2-7, the V gene TRBV12-3 or TRBV12-4; D is tentatively TRBD1 or TRBD2 (6 bases each). This CDR3 comprises 16 residues. The V and J ends lost 5 bases and 2 bases respectively, with 19 bases between them. The CDR3 region has the DNA TGTGCCAGCAGTAGGGGGAGGTGGGGGGAGACCTACGAGCAGTACTTC. It is translated as CASSRGRWGETYEQYF.

This clonotype came up a few times. The chain recombines TRBV6-2 or TRBV6-3 with TRBJ2-1, with 14 bases identical to TRBD2. CDR3 length: 16 residues. J lost 12 bases, V lost 0 bases, and 7 bases had no gene match. Germline CDR1 and CDR2: MNHEY and SVGEGT. The CDR3 DNA is TGTGCCAGCAGTTACTCGGGACTAGCGGGAGCGTTGGGGCAGTTCTTC. It specifies CASSYSGLAGALGQFF.

A single count supports this clonotype. The chain uses TRBV7-2 and TRBJ1-2; D is uncertain. V lost 0 bases and J lost 8, with 10 bases in between. This CDR3 region has 13 residues. Germline V gives CDR1 SGHTA, CDR2 FQGNSA. The CDR3 DNA reads TGTGCCAGCAGCTTAGCGGCAGGATTGGGCTACACCTTC. This codes for CASSLAAGLGYTF.

The CDR3 spells CSANGQGAPDTQYF. The DNA for the CDR3 is TGCAGCGCCAACGGACAGGGGGCCCCAGATACGCAGTATTTT. The rearrangement joins TRBV29-1 to TRBJ2-3; 11 bases are shared with TRBD1. This CDR3 region has 14 residues. Trimming cost V 7 bases and J 4 bases; bases outside gene matches: 7. Per germline, CDR1 SQVTM and CDR2 ANQGSEA.

The chain joins TRBV27 to TRBJ2-3, with D hard to call. The CDR3 is 15 amino acids. V lost 1 base and J lost 0, with 8 bases in between. Germline assignment: CDR1 MNHEY and CDR2 SMNVEV (reference sequence). CDR3: CASSLFSASTDTQYF. CDR3 in DNA: TGTGCCAGCAGTTTATTCAGCGCTAGCACAGATACGCAGTATTTT.

This chain connects TRBV20-1 to TRBJ2-4; tentatively, D is TRBD1 (5 bases). CDR1 is DFQATT and CDR2 is SNEGSKA in the germline V gene (reference sequence). The CDR3 loop spans 13 amino acids. With 5 bases removed from V and 5 bases from J, the gap between germline ends came to 13 bases. This chain's CDR3 is CSAYLPTENIQYF. CDR3 in DNA: TGCAGTGCTTACCTTCCGACAGAAAACATTCAGTACTTC.

This clonotype was detected many times. DNA for the CDR3: TGCAGTGCAGGGACCTCCTACAATGAGCAGTTCTTC. As protein: CSAGTSYNEQFF. The chain couples TRBV20-1 to TRBJ2-1; either TRBD1 or TRBD2 may fit D (5 bases each). The CDR3 runs 12 residues. Per germline, CDR1 DFQATT and CDR2 SNEGSKA (reference sequence). Trimming shortened V by 6 bases and J by 0 bases, and 6 bases separated the two germline ends.